A single sample gave rise to the 5 T cell receptor beta chains below, sequenced in a study of cytomegalovirus exposure and HLA in healthy donors. The PCR made use of 60 Vbeta and 13 Jbeta primers. The data were produced by immunoSEQ multiplex PCR, yet TCRdb's version contains in-frame clones alone and is incomplete. The table includes some 120,000 clones, over 60% detected once. What was sequenced was PBMCs. The receptor source for this set is a man aged 30 to 39 in good health and CMV-seropositive.

V and J are TRBV27 and TRBJ1-4; possibly TRBD1 for D (5 bases). V was clipped by 2 bases and J by 8 bases, with 9 bases between them. In germline, CDR1 is MNHEY, CDR2 SMNVEV (reference sequence). The CDR3 loop spans 13 amino acids. As DNA, the CDR3 is TGTGCCAGCAGTTTAATATGGGGCGAAAAACTGTTTTTT. This translates into CASSLIWGEKLFF.

The sample holds a few counts of this clone. The chain recombines TRBV6-6 with TRBJ2-4; D is perhaps TRBD2 (6 bases). Trimming took off 2 bases at V and 4 bases at J, with 9 bases between the two ends. The CDR3 is 14 amino acids. Germline CDR1 is MNHNY and CDR2 is SVGAGI (reference sequence). CDR3 sequence (DNA): TGTGCCAGCAGTTACCCCAGCGGGAAAAACATTCAGTACTTC. Translating gives CASSYPSGKNIQYF.

Only a few counts were recorded for this clone. The chain has TRBV4-1 and TRBJ1-6; 8 nucleotides match TRBD1. The CDR3 is 16 residues long. The J segment lost 6 bases and the V segment lost 3 bases, leaving 7 bases of the junction unmatched. The germline CDR1 and CDR2 sequences are MGHRA and YSYEKL. The CDR3 loop reads CASSQELGQGNSPLHF. Written as DNA, the CDR3 is TGCGCCAGCAGCCAGGAACTCGGACAGGGTAATTCACCCCTCCACTTT.

This sequence joins TRBV5-1 and TRBJ1-2; TRBD1 is a possible D gene (6 bases). Between the trimmed V and J ends, which lost 3 bases and 4 bases, there was a span of 19 bases. The germline V gene encodes CDR1 SGHRS and CDR2 YFSETQ. This CDR3 is built from 16 residues. The CDR3: CASSYLAGAGGYGYTF. As DNA, the CDR3 is TGCGCCAGCAGCTATCTGGCAGGGGCTGGTGGCTATGGCTACACCTTC.

V usage is TRBV5-1 and J usage is TRBJ2-5; D is possibly TRBD2 (5 bases). This CDR3 spans 13 amino acids. Germline CDR1 reads SGHRS; CDR2 reads YFSETQ. The germline V and J ends were trimmed by 0 bases and 5 bases, with 8 bases remaining between them. In nucleotides, the CDR3 is TGCGCCAGCAGCTTGGCCGGCGGGGAGACCCAGTACTTC. It translates to CASSLAGGETQYF.